The source of this T cell receptor (beta chain) is a study of blood T cells in healthy people across ages. The CDR3 sequence is 19 residues long. The germline V gene encodes CDR1 SEHNR and CDR2 FQNEAQ (reference sequence). V was pared by 6 bases and J by 3 bases, with 29 bases between. Primers used in a second PCR of about 6 to 11 cycles were a sample-barcoded 5' primer and a J-beta primer mix. TCRdb independently ran MiXCR on the 5' RACE reads; one entry per CDR3 protein. Of 800,000 or so distinct CDR3 sequences in the sample, around a quarter are singletons; the top ten hold roughly 3.8%. Overall study findings and caveats: While age rose, TCR beta diversity per million T cells dropped in a roughly linear way. Percentage of naive T cells showed a strong correlation with TCR beta diversity.

A word on this clonotype: What it binds is unknown.

This same sample was also part of a study on T cells of mothers and their children. This second study says: No persistent microchimeric T cell clones were detected.

The sample taken for sequencing was blood. V and J are TRBV7-9 and TRBJ1-2; D perhaps matches TRBD1 (5 bases). This clonotype originated in a boy younger than 18 in good health. The CDR3 sequence is CASSEIPGATFSTDYGYTF. The CDR3 DNA sequence: TGTGCCAGCAGTGAGATCCCCGGGGCCACTTTTTCTACTGACTATGGCTACACCTTC.